Listed below are T cell receptor beta chains from one sample, sequenced in a study of technical replicates of blood from a few donors. Assay used: immunoSEQ multiplex PCR; TCRdb lists only in-frame clones, some missing. Here the sample spans 98,000 or so clones, approximately 94% being singletons. The sequenced sample consisted of T cells isolated from PBMCs. The receptors derive from a human donor in good health. The CDR3 runs from the conserved cysteine through the conserved F or W. Fields, in order: J gene, V gene, clone size, D gene, CDR3 DNA, CDR3 protein. A D gene is named only where the DNA matches it firmly. Size is stated for part of the rows, as once, few or many counts, or as a class when the clone is expanded.

j_call: TRBJ2-1; v_call: TRBV9; clone_size: NA; d_call: NA; cdr3_nt: TGTGCCAGCAGCGTATCTTTTGATGGCCTGCAGTTCTTC; cdr3_aa: CASSVSFDGLQFF
j_call: TRBJ2-7; v_call: TRBV19; clone_size: NA; d_call: TRBD1; cdr3_nt: TGTGCCAGTAGTGACAGGGCTGCCTACGAGCAGTACTTC; cdr3_aa: CASSDRAAYEQYF
j_call: TRBJ2-7; v_call: TRBV7-3; clone_size: NA; d_call: TRBD1; cdr3_nt: TGTGCCAGCAGCTCCCTGGGACAGGGGTACGAGCAGTACTTC; cdr3_aa: CASSSLGQGYEQYF
j_call: TRBJ1-2; v_call: TRBV5-5; clone_size: NA; d_call: NA; cdr3_nt: TGTGCCAGCAGCTTGAAGGGACCAGGGAGGGACTATGGCTACACCTTC; cdr3_aa: CASSLKGPGRDYGYTF
j_call: TRBJ2-3; v_call: TRBV14; clone_size: NA; d_call: TRBD1; cdr3_nt: TGTGCCAGCAGCCAAGTTTTAGGACAGGGGAACACAGATACGCAGTATTTT; cdr3_aa: CASSQVLGQGNTDTQYF
j_call: TRBJ1-6; v_call: TRBV19; clone_size: NA; d_call: TRBD1; cdr3_nt: TGTGCCAGTAGTATCGGCAGGGGGGTGAATTCACCCCTCCACTTT; cdr3_aa: CASSIGRGVNSPLHF
j_call: TRBJ2-5; v_call: TRBV11-2; clone_size: NA; d_call: TRBD2; cdr3_nt: TGTGCCAGCAGCCCCAGACTAGCAACAGAGACCCAGTACTTC; cdr3_aa: CASSPRLATETQYF
j_call: TRBJ2-1; v_call: TRBV2; clone_size: NA; d_call: NA; cdr3_nt: TGTGCCAGCAGCTACAGCAATGAGCAGTTCTTC; cdr3_aa: CASSYSNEQFF
j_call: TRBJ1-4; v_call: TRBV7-6; clone_size: NA; d_call: TRBD1; cdr3_nt: TGTGCCAGCAGCCCGGGACAGGGACCAACTAATGAAAAACTGTTTTTT; cdr3_aa: CASSPGQGPTNEKLFF
j_call: TRBJ1-1; v_call: TRBV6-6; clone_size: NA; d_call: NA; cdr3_nt: TGTGCCAGCAGTTACTCGCAGGAAGCTTTCTTT; cdr3_aa: CASSYSQEAFF
j_call: TRBJ2-5; v_call: TRBV2; clone_size: NA; d_call: NA; cdr3_nt: TGTGCCACCAAGTCCGGGAAACTAGTAGAGACCCAGTACTTC; cdr3_aa: CATKSGKLVETQYF
j_call: TRBJ2-3; v_call: TRBV19; clone_size: NA; d_call: TRBD2; cdr3_nt: TGTGCCAGTAGTATACGCCTAGCGGGAGGGCCGAGCACAGATACGCAGTATTTT; cdr3_aa: CASSIRLAGGPSTDTQYF
j_call: TRBJ2-3; v_call: TRBV19; clone_size: NA; d_call: TRBD2; cdr3_nt: TGTGCCAGTAGTATAGGACTAGCTGCAGATACGCAGTATTTT; cdr3_aa: CASSIGLAADTQYF
j_call: TRBJ1-1; v_call: TRBV9; clone_size: NA; d_call: NA; cdr3_nt: TGTGCCAGCACCCCGGCGGGGGTTAACACTGAAGCTTTCTTT; cdr3_aa: CASTPAGVNTEAFF
j_call: TRBJ1-6; v_call: TRBV13; clone_size: few; d_call: TRBD1; cdr3_nt: TGTGCCAGCAGCCGGACAGGGGGCGATTCACCCCTCCACTTT; cdr3_aa: CASSRTGGDSPLHF
j_call: TRBJ1-5; v_call: TRBV10-3; clone_size: NA; d_call: NA; cdr3_nt: TGTGCCATCAGTGCGGTAGAAAACAATCAGCCCCAGCATTTT; cdr3_aa: CAISAVENNQPQHF
j_call: TRBJ2-7; v_call: TRBV28; clone_size: NA; d_call: NA; cdr3_nt: TGTGCCAGTAAGCTGGGGGGAACATACGAGCAGTACTTC; cdr3_aa: CASKLGGTYEQYF
j_call: TRBJ2-6; v_call: TRBV28; clone_size: NA; d_call: TRBD2; cdr3_nt: TGTGCCAGCAGTTTAGGGAGGGGCCCCAGCTCTGGGGCCAACGTCCTGACTTTC; cdr3_aa: CASSLGRGPSSGANVLTF
j_call: TRBJ2-7; v_call: TRBV18; clone_size: once; d_call: TRBD1; cdr3_nt: TGTGCCAGCTCACCACCGGGACAGGGGGTCTACGAGCAGTACTTC; cdr3_aa: CASSPPGQGVYEQYF
j_call: TRBJ1-1; v_call: TRBV11-2; clone_size: NA; d_call: TRBD1; cdr3_nt: TGTGCCAGCAGCTGGAAGACAGGGATGGGGGGTGCTGAAGCTTTCTTT; cdr3_aa: CASSWKTGMGGAEAFF
j_call: TRBJ2-7; v_call: TRBV10-1; clone_size: NA; d_call: TRBD1; cdr3_nt: TGCGCCAGCAGTGATCGGACAGGAGTAGAACGGGGCTCCTACGAGCAGTACTTC; cdr3_aa: CASSDRTGVERGSYEQYF
j_call: TRBJ1-2; v_call: TRBV28; clone_size: NA; d_call: TRBD1; cdr3_nt: TGTGCCAGCCGGGCCGGGACAGGGGGCAACTATGGCTACACCTTC; cdr3_aa: CASRAGTGGNYGYTF
j_call: TRBJ2-6; v_call: TRBV6-5; clone_size: NA; d_call: NA; cdr3_nt: TGTGCCAGCAGTTACACCAGACAGGCTGGGGCCAACGTCCTGACTTTC; cdr3_aa: CASSYTRQAGANVLTF
j_call: TRBJ2-1; v_call: TRBV7-9; clone_size: NA; d_call: NA; cdr3_nt: TGTGCCAGCAGCTTAGAAGTTTTTTCCTCCCAGGGGGGTAGCAATGAGCAGTTCTTC; cdr3_aa: CASSLEVFSSQGGSNEQFF
j_call: TRBJ2-7; v_call: TRBV28; clone_size: NA; d_call: TRBD2; cdr3_nt: TGTGCCAGCATTCCGGGAGGGGTCTACGAGCAGTACTTC; cdr3_aa: CASIPGGVYEQYF
j_call: TRBJ1-2; v_call: TRBV4-1; clone_size: NA; d_call: NA; cdr3_nt: TGCGCCAGCAGCCAAGAGGGGGGAGGCTACACCTTC; cdr3_aa: CASSQEGGGYTF
j_call: TRBJ2-1; v_call: TRBV4-1; clone_size: NA; d_call: TRBD2; cdr3_nt: TGCGCCAGCAGCCAAGTCCCTGGACTAGCGGGGGGGCTTGAGCAGTTCTTC; cdr3_aa: CASSQVPGLAGGLEQFF
j_call: TRBJ1-1; v_call: TRBV11-3; clone_size: NA; d_call: TRBD1; cdr3_nt: TGTGCCAGCAGCTTCACGGACAGGGTAGTGACTGAAGCTTTCTTT; cdr3_aa: CASSFTDRVVTEAFF
j_call: TRBJ1-2; v_call: TRBV5-1; clone_size: NA; d_call: NA; cdr3_nt: TGCGCCAGCAGCTCTGGGGGGACTCCGGCTTATGGCTACACCTTC; cdr3_aa: CASSSGGTPAYGYTF
j_call: TRBJ2-7; v_call: TRBV6-1; clone_size: NA; d_call: TRBD1; cdr3_nt: TGTGCCAGCGAACCTCCGGGACAGAGGCAGAAGCAGTACTTC; cdr3_aa: CASEPPGQRQKQYF
j_call: TRBJ2-1; v_call: TRBV28; clone_size: NA; d_call: NA; cdr3_nt: TGTGCCAGCAGCTCTGTCGTGGGCCCCGGTAACTCCTACAATGAGCAGTTCTTC; cdr3_aa: CASSSVVGPGNSYNEQFF
j_call: TRBJ2-2; v_call: TRBV28; clone_size: NA; d_call: TRBD1; cdr3_nt: TGTGCCAGCATGACAGGGGCCCAGAACACCGGGGAGCTGTTTTTT; cdr3_aa: CASMTGAQNTGELFF
j_call: TRBJ2-7; v_call: TRBV27; clone_size: once; d_call: TRBD1; cdr3_nt: TGTGCCAGCAAACTCCGACCGGGACAGGGCTACGAGCAGTACTTC; cdr3_aa: CASKLRPGQGYEQYF
j_call: TRBJ1-1; v_call: TRBV18; clone_size: NA; d_call: TRBD1; cdr3_nt: TGTGCCAGCTCCCTTCGACAGGGAAGAGAACAAAGCACTGAAGCTTTCTTT; cdr3_aa: CASSLRQGREQSTEAFF
j_call: TRBJ2-2; v_call: TRBV5-4; clone_size: NA; d_call: NA; cdr3_nt: TGTGCCAGCAGTCATCCGGACACCGGGGAGCTGTTTTTT; cdr3_aa: CASSHPDTGELFF
j_call: TRBJ1-1; v_call: TRBV11-2; clone_size: NA; d_call: NA; cdr3_nt: TGTGCCAGCAGCTTGGTCGGGACAGAAGCTTTCTTT; cdr3_aa: CASSLVGTEAFF
j_call: TRBJ2-1; v_call: TRBV9; clone_size: NA; d_call: TRBD2; cdr3_nt: TGTGCCAGCAGCGCCCGACTAGCGGGGGGCAGCCGGTTCTCCTCCTACAATGAGCAGTTCTTC; cdr3_aa: CASSARLAGGSRFSSYNEQFF
j_call: TRBJ2-5; v_call: TRBV9; clone_size: once; d_call: NA; cdr3_nt: TGTGCCAGCAGCGTAGAGGTGGGGCACCAAGAGACCCAGTACTTC; cdr3_aa: CASSVEVGHQETQYF
j_call: TRBJ2-1; v_call: TRBV12-5; clone_size: NA; d_call: TRBD1; cdr3_nt: TGTGCTAGTGGTTTGGTACTGGGGACAGGTGGGAATGAGCAGTTCTTC; cdr3_aa: CASGLVLGTGGNEQFF
j_call: TRBJ2-3; v_call: TRBV29-1; clone_size: NA; d_call: TRBD2; cdr3_nt: TGCAGCGTTGGGCTAGCGGGACCGACAGATACGCAGTATTTT; cdr3_aa: CSVGLAGPTDTQYF
j_call: TRBJ2-3; v_call: TRBV7-8; clone_size: NA; d_call: NA; cdr3_nt: TGTGCCAGCAGCCCCTCTGGAGGTGGCACAGATACGCAGTATTTT; cdr3_aa: CASSPSGGGTDTQYF
j_call: TRBJ2-1; v_call: TRBV13; clone_size: once; d_call: TRBD2; cdr3_nt: TGTGCCAGCAGCTTGGGACTAGCCACAAACAATGAGCAGTTCTTC; cdr3_aa: CASSLGLATNNEQFF
j_call: TRBJ2-2; v_call: TRBV7-3; clone_size: NA; d_call: NA; cdr3_nt: TGTGCCAGCAGCTTCCCAGGGACCGGGGAGCTGTTTTTT; cdr3_aa: CASSFPGTGELFF
j_call: TRBJ2-3; v_call: TRBV5-6; clone_size: NA; d_call: NA; cdr3_nt: TGTGCCAGCAGCTTGGCACGGGGGTCTAACACAGATACGCAGTATTTT; cdr3_aa: CASSLARGSNTDTQYF
j_call: TRBJ2-7; v_call: TRBV5-1; clone_size: NA; d_call: NA; cdr3_nt: TGCGCCAGCAGGCCTACCGGGACAACCTACGAGCAGTACTTC; cdr3_aa: CASRPTGTTYEQYF
j_call: TRBJ2-3; v_call: TRBV5-4; clone_size: NA; d_call: TRBD1; cdr3_nt: TGTGCCAGCCACTCAGGGGGCGCGGCAGATACGCAGTATTTT; cdr3_aa: CASHSGGAADTQYF
j_call: TRBJ2-7; v_call: TRBV7-9; clone_size: NA; d_call: NA; cdr3_nt: TGTGCCAGCAGCTTAGACGGTAGCGCCTACGAGCAGTACTTC; cdr3_aa: CASSLDGSAYEQYF
j_call: TRBJ2-1; v_call: TRBV19; clone_size: NA; d_call: TRBD2; cdr3_nt: TGTGCCAGTAGTGTCCTAGCGGGATACTCCTACAATGAGCAGTTCTTC; cdr3_aa: CASSVLAGYSYNEQFF
j_call: TRBJ2-7; v_call: TRBV6-5; clone_size: NA; d_call: TRBD2; cdr3_nt: TGTGCCAGCAGCGGACTAGCGGGGAGCTCCTACGAGCAGTACTTC; cdr3_aa: CASSGLAGSSYEQYF
j_call: TRBJ2-7; v_call: TRBV29-1; clone_size: NA; d_call: NA; cdr3_nt: TGCAGCGTCCTCCCTAGGGGTCGCTACGAGCAGTACTTC; cdr3_aa: CSVLPRGRYEQYF
j_call: TRBJ2-7; v_call: TRBV10-2; clone_size: NA; d_call: TRBD2; cdr3_nt: TGCGCCAGCAGTGTTGCGGGAGGTCCCGAGCAGTACTTC; cdr3_aa: CASSVAGGPEQYF
j_call: TRBJ2-3; v_call: TRBV28; clone_size: NA; d_call: TRBD2; cdr3_nt: TGTGCCAGCAGTTCGGGGGGGGCGAGAGATACGCAGTATTTT; cdr3_aa: CASSSGGARDTQYF
j_call: TRBJ1-1; v_call: TRBV6-6; clone_size: once; d_call: NA; cdr3_nt: TGTGCCAGCAGCGTCGACTGGAACACTGAAGCTTTCTTT; cdr3_aa: CASSVDWNTEAFF